The 9 T cell receptor beta chains below were found in one sample sequenced in a study of beta chain features in type 1 diabetes (dated by TCRdb to the late 2010s). The library was prepared using the immunoSEQ multiplex PCR assay. All of the isolated RNA was reverse transcribed with the High Capacity cDNA Reverse Transcription Kit, so expressed TCRB transcripts were sequenced. The clones in this table, taken by TCRdb from immuneACCESS, are in-frame only. Not every clone is retained; where verified, under half of the shortfall comes from an unresolved V gene, and the cause of the rest is unknown. The sample records 400,000 to 500,000 clones, approximately 15% of which are singletons. The ten largest clones add up to about 0.034% of the sample. The sequenced sample was naive CD4+ T cells from blood. The cell subset or site label here, explained by the study, means: true naive CD4+ T cells. Receptor source: a man between 25 and 39 years old in good health.

This clone showed up just a few times. The chain links TRBV25-1 to TRBJ1-1, with TRBD1 identical over 7 bases. The ends lost 6 bases at V and 5 bases at J; junction bases unmatched: 6. This CDR3 is 13 amino acids long. Germline V gene sequence: CDR1 MGHDK, CDR2 SYGVNS. The DNA of the CDR3 is TGTGCCAGCAGACGACAGGGAAAAACTGAAGCTTTCTTT. Its protein is CASRRQGKTEAFF. Based on the CDR3 plus reference TRBV25-1 and TRBJ1-1, the full variable domain is EADIYQTPRYLVIGTGKKITLECSQTMGHDKMYWYQQDPGMELHLIHYSYGVNSTEKGDLSSESTVSRIRTEHFPLTLESARPSHTSQYLCASRRQGKTEAFFGQGTRLTVV.

The rearrangement joins TRBV4-2 to TRBJ2-3; TRBD2 matches at 12 bases. V trimming: 2 bases; J trimming: 3 bases; junction bases outside the gene matches: 3. This CDR3 is 16 amino acids long. The germline CDR1 and CDR2 sequences are LGHNA and YNFKEQ. DNA for the CDR3: TGTGCCAGCAGCCAAACCGGACTAGCGGGAACAGATACGCAGTATTTT. Its translation is CASSQTGLAGTDTQYF.

This clone appeared a few times. V usage is TRBV30 and J usage is TRBJ1-4; D may be TRBD1 (6 bases). Per the germline V gene, CDR1 is GTSNPN and CDR2 is SVGIG (reference sequence). V dropped 0 bases and J dropped 8 bases, with 16 bases sitting between them. The CDR3 length is 15 residues. The DNA for the CDR3 is TGTGCCTGGAGTGTGGGGGCAGGAACGGCCGAAAAACTGTTTTTT. Its translation: CAWSVGAGTAEKLFF.

A remark on this clone: Other DNA variants within this sample encode the same CDR3. V and J are TRBV30 and TRBJ1-2; 7 bases are shared with TRBD1. This CDR3 comprises 12 residues. Per the germline V gene, CDR1 is GTSNPN and CDR2 is SVGIG (reference sequence). Trimming at V came to 2 bases and at J to 4 bases, leaving 1 base not matched to a gene. The CDR3 DNA reads as TGTGCCTGGAGTCCAGGGGGCTATGGCTACACCTTC. Its protein product is CAWSPGGYGYTF.

This clone was recorded a few times. J is TRBJ2-3 and V is TRBV4-3, with D tentatively TRBD1 (6 bases). CDR1 is LGHNA, CDR2 YSLEER, per germline. The CDR3 length is 16 residues. Trimming took 1 base from V and 1 from J, leaving 12 bases between them. The CDR3 DNA is TGCGCCAGCAGCCAAGGCAGGGGCGGCCGCACAGATACGCAGTATTTT. This codes for CASSQGRGGRTDTQYF.

CDR3 region: CASSPGGSPYNEQFF. The CDR3 bases are TGTGCCAGCTCACCGGGGGGATCTCCCTACAATGAGCAGTTCTTC. The rearrangement uses TRBV18 and TRBJ2-1, with D possibly being TRBD2 (6 bases). The germline V gene encodes CDR1 KGHSH and CDR2 LQKENI. Between the trimmed V and J ends, which lost 3 bases and 2 bases, there was a span of 11 bases. CDR3 size: 15 residues.

This clone occurred many times. The chain couples TRBV10-3 to TRBJ2-5; D call uncertain. Trimming took 2 bases from V and 7 from J, leaving 8 bases between them. The CDR3 totals 12 residues. Germline V gene data show CDR1 as ENHRY and CDR2 as SYGVKD. The CDR3 bases are TGTGCCATCAGTGAGCTCCCGTGGACCCAGTACTTC. Its protein product is CAISELPWTQYF.

This chain links TRBV11-2 with TRBJ2-1; 10 bases map to TRBD2. This CDR3 is built from 16 residues. V shed 5 bases, J shed 0 bases, and the junction held 4 bases outside the gene matches. Looked up from germline, CDR1 is SGHAT and CDR2 is FQNNGV. The CDR3, as DNA: TGTGCCAGCAGCCCGGTAGCGGGGGGCTCCTACAATGAGCAGTTCTTC. Translation: CASSPVAGGSYNEQFF.

There are a few counts of this clone. This chain connects TRBV5-1 to TRBJ2-3; no definite D call. The CDR3 has 11 residues. With 1 base removed from V and 3 bases from J, the gap between germline ends came to 0 bases. Germline V gene sequence: CDR1 SGHRS, CDR2 YFSETQ. CDR3 region: CASSLTDTQYF. Written as DNA, the CDR3 is TGCGCCAGCAGCTTGACAGATACGCAGTATTTT. Full variable domain (remainder filled in from reference TRBV5-1 and TRBJ2-3): KAGVTQTPRYLIKTRGQQVTLSCSPISGHRSVSWYQQTPGQGLQFLFEYFSETQRNKGNFPGRFSGRQFSNSRSEMNVSTLELGDSALYLCASSLTDTQYFGPGTRLTVL.